The sequence of this T cell receptor beta chain was determined in a study of blood T cell repertoires in COVID-19. On the study more broadly: The United States, Italy and Spain provided the acute and convalescent COVID-19 samples. The cDNA or gDNA used as material had been derived from T cells, B-cell-depleted T cells, or PBMCs.

This clone was recorded once. Methods used by the authors: Quantification of nucleated cells was approximated via reference gene primer amplification. Here immunoSEQ multiplex PCR was the method, and the copy in TCRdb shows in-frame clones only, minus some. V, J and clone size were drawn from that table, and D and trimming were deduced from the DNA. The repertoire holds around 160,000 clones, approximately 92% seen once, with around an eighth in the top ten. V lost 4 bases, J lost 4 bases, and 4 bases stayed unmatched. Germline V gene sequence: CDR1 SGHDN, CDR2 FVKESK. This CDR3 spans 15 amino acids. Patients at the Seattle site were enrolled during active infection and followed longitudinally.

The TCR comes from a young man with COVID-19, enrolled during active disease. What was sequenced was peripheral blood. The chain couples TRBV14 to TRBJ2-1, with TRBD2 matching over 10 bases. CDR3 coding DNA: TGTGCCAGCAGCCGAGGACTAGCGGTTTACAATGAGCAGTTCTTC. Protein sequence: CASSRGLAVYNEQFF.